The 28 T cell receptor beta chains listed next were all sequenced from one sample in a study of PD-L1 blockade in urothelial cancer. Measured with immunoSEQ multiplex PCR; TCRdb has only the in-frame clones, and not every one. The sample records over 100,000 clones, approximately 84% being singletons. This sample's time point: pretreatment peripheral blood. The sample in question was PBMCs, obtained around atezolizumab (anti-PD-L1) treatment. The receptors stem from a man aged 45 to 65 with urothelial cancer.

This chain joins TRBV7-9 and TRBJ1-4; 7 bases are a match to TRBD1. CDR3 size: 13 residues. After removal of 1 base from V and 11 bases from J, the junction contained 4 bases not matched to a gene. Germline V gene lookup returns CDR1 SEHNR and CDR2 FQNEAQ (reference sequence). The CDR3 DNA reads TGTGCCAGCAGCTTAGATCCGGGACAGAAACTGTTTTTT. The encoded protein is CASSLDPGQKLFF.

A note on this clone: Germline is not matched at one junction end, which may reflect a read error. The chain couples TRBV29-1 to TRBJ2-1; 12 nucleotides match TRBD2. The CDR3 is 15 amino acids. The germline CDR1 and CDR2 sequences are SQVTM and ANQGSEA. Here the CDR3 DNA reads TGCAGCGTCCGACCCGGACTAGCGGGACTAGGTATCTTGCTCTTC. Translated, it gives CSVRPGLAGLGILLF.

This clone has a handful of counts. The chain couples TRBV10-1 to TRBJ2-2; TRBD2 agrees at 12 bases. In germline, CDR1 is WNHNN, CDR2 SYGVQD (reference sequence). The junction had 6 bases not matched to a gene; V was cut back by 11 bases and J by 5 bases. There are 14 residues in the CDR3. The CDR3 bases are TGCGCCGTTCTACTAGCGGGAGGTACCGGGGAGCTGTTTTTT. Amino acids: CAVLLAGGTGELFF.

The V call is TRBV2, the J call TRBJ2-1; 7 bases line up with TRBD2. The germline CDR1 and CDR2 sequences are SNHLY and FYNNEI. V was pared by 4 bases and J by 0 bases, with 9 bases of the junction left unmatched. The length of the CDR3 is 17 residues. CDR3 sequence (DNA): TGTGCCAGCAGTGTGAGGCCTAGCGGAAGCTCCTACAATGAGCAGTTCTTC. It is translated as CASSVRPSGSSYNEQFF.

Turning to this clone: The sample carries other DNA sequences with the same CDR3. The chain combines TRBV2 with TRBJ2-1; D unresolved. This CDR3 is 11 amino acids long. Deletions cut 5 bases from V and 3 bases from J, with 2 bases between. Germline CDR1 SNHLY, CDR2 FYNNEI. CDR3 region: CASSYYNEQFF. The CDR3 DNA sequence: TGTGCCAGCAGTTACTACAATGAGCAGTTCTTC.

This chain joins TRBV7-8 and TRBJ2-7; perhaps TRBD1 as D (6 bases). Germline CDR1 reads SGHVS; CDR2 reads FQNEAQ. With 5 bases removed from V and 2 bases from J, the gap between germline ends came to 10 bases. The CDR3 is 13 amino acids. The CDR3 DNA follows: TGTGCCAGCAGCCCAGGACAGACCTACGAGCAGTACTTC. The encoded protein is CASSPGQTYEQYF. The full variable domain, in which reference TRBV7-8 and TRBJ2-7 provide the parts outside the CDR3, is GAGVSQSPRYKVAKRGQDVALRCDPISGHVSLFWYQQALGQGPEFLTYFQNEAQLDKSGLPSDRFFAERPEGSVSTLKIQRTQQEDSAVYLCASSPGQTYEQYFGPGTRLTVT.

This chain's CDR3 is CASRIGDYGYTF. The CDR3, as DNA: TGTGCCAGCCGGATAGGGGACTATGGCTACACCTTC. This chain uses TRBV6-1 with TRBJ1-2; a possible D gene is TRBD1 (5 bases). Trimming took off 8 bases at V and 3 bases at J, with 10 bases between the two ends. The length of the CDR3 is 12 residues. CDR1 MNHNS and CDR2 SASEGT come from the germline V gene.

The V gene is TRBV5-1, the J gene TRBJ2-5; 11 nucleotides agree with TRBD2. The ends lost 4 bases at V and 5 bases at J; junction bases unmatched: 10. Germline V gives CDR1 SGHRS, CDR2 YFSETQ. The CDR3 is 16 amino acids. The CDR3 protein is CASSLLAGATGETQYF. For the CDR3, the DNA is TGCGCCAGCAGCCTACTAGCGGGAGCAACAGGGGAGACCCAGTACTTC.

V and J are TRBV7-3 and TRBJ2-5; 8 bases line up with TRBD2. This CDR3 comprises 15 residues. The trim removed 0 bases at V and 4 bases at J, leaving 4 bases unmatched. Germline V CDR1 and CDR2: SGHTA, FQGTGA. The CDR3 bases are TGTGCCAGCAGCTTAACCGGGAGGGCCCCAGAGACCCAGTACTTC. Its protein product is CASSLTGRAPETQYF.

The chain is built from TRBV6-5 and TRBJ1-6; D possibly corresponds to TRBD1 (6 bases). V lost 2 bases, J lost 8 bases, and 10 bases lay in between. This CDR3 contains 14 residues. Germline V gives CDR1 MNHEY, CDR2 SVGAGI. The CDR3 protein is CASSYPGGDSPLHF. The CDR3 bases are TGTGCCAGCAGTTACCCGGGGGGCGATTCACCCCTCCACTTT.

This clone was counted many times. The chain recombines TRBV11-2 with TRBJ2-1; D not resolved. V lost 0 bases, J lost 0 bases, and 6 bases lay in between. CDR3 length: 15 amino acids. The germline V gene has CDR1 SGHAT and CDR2 FQNNGV. The CDR3 nucleotides are TGTGCCAGCAGCTTAGAGGGCAGCTCCTACAATGAGCAGTTCTTC. This translates into CASSLEGSSYNEQFF.

The DNA of the CDR3 is TGTGCCAGCAGCCCACCGGGACAGAAAACCTATGGCTACACCTTC. Translating gives CASSPPGQKTYGYTF. The V and J genes are TRBV14 and TRBJ1-2, with 7 positions matching TRBD1. Germline V gives CDR1 SGHDN, CDR2 FVKESK. The CDR3 loop spans 15 amino acids. J lost 4 bases, V lost 4 bases, and 9 bases had no gene match. Looking up the rest from reference TRBV14 and TRBJ1-2 gives the full variable domain: EAGVTQFPSHSVIEKGQTVTLRCDPISGHDNLYWYRRVMGKEIKFLLHFVKESKQDESGMPNNRFLAERTGGTYSTLKVQPAELEDSGVYFCASSPPGQKTYGYTFGSGTRLTVV.

J is TRBJ2-7 and V is TRBV2, with D maybe TRBD1 (6 bases). Trimming left V 7 bases short and J 6 bases short, with 16 bases between. Germline CDR1 and CDR2: SNHLY and FYNNEI. The CDR3 consists of 13 residues. The CDR3 DNA is TGTGCCAGCACGCAGGGGTCCTTTCCCGAGCAGTACTTC. Encoded protein: CASTQGSFPEQYF. The variable domain in full, with the rest retrieved from reference TRBV2 and TRBJ2-7, is EPEVTQTPSHQVTQMGQEVILRCVPISNHLYFYWYRQILGQKVEFLVSFYNNEISEKSEIFDDQFSVERPDGSNFTLKIRSTKLEDSAMYFCASTQGSFPEQYFGPGTRLTVT.

The J gene is TRBJ2-1, the V gene TRBV28; D is uncertain. From germline, CDR1 is MDHEN and CDR2 SYDVKM. V was trimmed by 7 bases and J by 6 bases, leaving 10 bases between them. The CDR3 has 12 amino acids. CDR3 nucleotides: TGTGCCAGCACGTGGCTAGGCAATGAGCAGTTCTTC. Translated: CASTWLGNEQFF.

The gene calls are TRBV7-2 and TRBJ1-5; 9 bases are shared with TRBD1. CDR3 length: 17 residues. Germline V gene sequence: CDR1 SGHTA, CDR2 FQGNSA. The trim removed 5 bases at V and 1 base at J, leaving 9 bases unmatched. This CDR3 is CASSPEDRGRSNQPQHF. The CDR3, as DNA: TGTGCCAGCAGCCCCGAGGACAGGGGAAGGAGCAATCAGCCCCAGCATTTT.

This clone was detected once. The rearrangement links TRBV10-3 to TRBJ2-3, with 8 nucleotides matching TRBD2. CDR3 length equals 13 residues. Germline CDR1 reads ENHRY; CDR2 reads SYGVKD. V gave up 6 bases and J gave up 5 bases; unmatched junction bases: 4. The CDR3 loop is CAIRGGTRDTQYF. The DNA for the CDR3 is TGTGCCATCAGGGGGGGGACTAGAGATACGCAGTATTTT.

The rearrangement joins TRBV6-1 to TRBJ1-6, with TRBD1 identical over 7 bases. CDR3 length equals 15 residues. Unmatched junction bases numbered 13, after V lost 10 bases and J lost 7 bases. Germline-derived CDR1 and CDR2 are MNHNS and SASEGT. CDR3 in DNA: TGTGCCATAGACAGGGTAGAAGTCAGGAATTCACCCCTCCACTTT. Translating it yields CAIDRVEVRNSPLHF.

The chain links TRBV6-1 to TRBJ2-5; no firm D call. Trimming removed 4 bases at V and 4 bases at J, with 16 bases between. Germline V gene lookup returns CDR1 MNHNS and CDR2 SASEGT. The CDR3 loop spans 15 amino acids. CDR3 region: CASSVVPTTGETQYF. The CDR3 nucleotides read TGTGCCAGCAGTGTAGTTCCAACGACGGGAGAGACCCAGTACTTC.

The chain has TRBV28 and TRBJ2-7; 8 bases map to TRBD1. After removal of 4 bases from V and 4 bases from J, the junction contained 9 bases not matched to a gene. The CDR3 runs 15 residues. Germline CDR1 is MDHEN and CDR2 is SYDVKM. CDR3 residues: CASSSPGQATYEQYF. DNA for the CDR3: TGTGCCAGCAGTTCCCCGGGACAGGCCACTTACGAGCAGTACTTC. The full variable domain, in which reference TRBV28 and TRBJ2-7 provide the parts outside the CDR3, is DVKVTQSSRYLVKRTGEKVFLECVQDMDHENMFWYRQDPGLGLRLIYFSYDVKMKEKGDIPEGYSVSREKKERFSLILESASTNQTSMYLCASSSPGQATYEQYFGPGTRLTVT.

The rearrangement uses TRBV6-4 and TRBJ2-3; 9 bases match TRBD2. Germline-derived CDR1 and CDR2 are MRHNA and SNTAGT. This CDR3 comprises 15 residues. V was pared by 3 bases and J by 7 bases, with 8 bases of the junction left unmatched. The CDR3: CASSEFSGSTYTQYF. The CDR3 DNA sequence: TGTGCCAGCAGTGAATTTAGCGGGAGTACCTATACGCAGTATTTT.

This clone has at least ten counts. The J gene is TRBJ2-5, the V gene TRBV5-5, with unresolved D. Trimming pared 2 bases from V and 7 bases from J, leaving 12 bases between. Germline CDR1 reads SGHKS; CDR2 reads YYEKEE (reference sequence). This CDR3 has 13 residues. CDR3 nucleotides: TGTGCCAGCAGCTTAAACGGTGATGGGACCCAGTACTTC. Residues: CASSLNGDGTQYF.

Within the sample, this clone is medium-sized. The chain combines TRBV6-5 with TRBJ2-5; tentative D call: TRBD2 (6 bases). Deletions cut 5 bases from V and 5 bases from J, with 18 bases between. Germline V gene data show CDR1 as MNHEY and CDR2 as SVGAGI. The CDR3 is 15 amino acids. The chain's CDR3 is CASSRIAAPKETQYF. In nucleotides, the CDR3 is TGTGCCAGCAGTCGAATAGCGGCCCCCAAGGAGACCCAGTACTTC.

This chain links TRBV2 with TRBJ2-3, with unresolved D. From germline, CDR1 is SNHLY and CDR2 FYNNEI. The CDR3 extends over 12 amino acids. Trimming removed 6 bases at V and 0 bases at J, with 4 bases between. The CDR3 protein is CASSYSTDTQYF. For the CDR3, the DNA is TGTGCCAGCAGCTACAGCACAGATACGCAGTATTTT.

J is TRBJ1-4 and V is TRBV18; a possible D gene is TRBD1 (5 bases). V lost 1 base and J lost 8, with 14 bases in between. The CDR3 consists of 15 residues. CDR1 is KGHSH, CDR2 LQKENI, per germline. CDR3 sequence: CASSPRSGLDEKLFF. The CDR3 nucleotides are TGTGCCAGCTCACCACGTTCAGGGCTAGACGAAAAACTGTTTTTT. The variable domain in full, completed from reference TRBV18 and TRBJ1-4, reads NAGVMQNPRHLVRRRGQEARLRCSPMKGHSHVYWYRQLPEEGLKFMVYLQKENIIDESGMPKERFSAEFPKEGPSILRIQQVVRGDSAAYFCASSPRSGLDEKLFFGSGTQLSVL.

The chain has TRBV5-1 and TRBJ2-5, with 8 bases matching TRBD2. With 4 bases clipped from V and 2 bases from J, the junction kept 10 bases outside the gene matches. CDR3 length equals 16 residues. CDR1 and CDR2 from the germline V gene are SGHRS and YFSETQ. The CDR3 protein is CASSAAGTRNQETQYF. CDR3 bases: TGCGCCAGCAGCGCAGCCGGGACTAGAAATCAAGAGACCCAGTACTTC.

This chain connects TRBV5-4 to TRBJ1-3, with D tentatively TRBD1 (5 bases). CDR3 length: 15 amino acids. The V gene's germline CDR1 is SGHNT and CDR2 YYREEE (reference sequence). V was pared by 4 bases and J by 5 bases, with 16 bases between. CDR3: CASSLKGAGRNTIYF. In DNA form, the CDR3 reads TGTGCCAGCAGCCTAAAAGGGGCAGGGCGAAACACCATATATTTT.

This clone was observed at least ten times. This chain uses TRBV5-8 with TRBJ2-7, with a tentative D call TRBD2 (6 bases). The CDR3 totals 13 residues. V shed 4 bases and J shed 3 bases, with 11 bases lying between them. Germline values: CDR1 SGHTS, CDR2 YDEGEE. The CDR3 sequence: CASSRTTDYEQYF. The CDR3 nucleotides read TGTGCCAGCAGCCGGACTACTGACTACGAGCAGTACTTC.

The rearrangement links TRBV10-3 to TRBJ2-5, with TRBD1 identical over 10 bases. Germline V gives CDR1 ENHRY, CDR2 SYGVKD. Losses at the gene ends were 10 bases for V and 5 bases for J; bases not matched to a gene: 13. The CDR3 runs 15 residues. The CDR3 sequence is CASRQGAAGEETQYF. CDR3 bases: TGTGCCAGCCGACAGGGGGCGGCGGGAGAGGAGACCCAGTACTTC.